This T cell receptor (beta chain) was sequenced during a study of vaccination effects on CD4 cells after COVID-19. CD4+ T cells specific for antigen were expanded with viral peptide pools by the ViraFEST assay before sequencing. CD4+ T cell isolation took place after nine to eleven days of culture. Documented for the person is a PCR-confirmed SARS-CoV-2 infection occurring between March and December 2020. IL-2 at 10 IU/ml and peptides at 8.5 to 10 ug/ml were added to cultured PBMC, approximately 1.9 million per well. Cultures got half-medium changes with IL-2 on days 3 and 7. Generated by immunoSEQ multiplex PCR, the TCRdb table keeps only in-frame clones and is missing some. The data contain fewer than 90,000 clones, under 85% of them seen just once; the ten biggest clones take up about 5%. This clone was counted once. Its antigen is unknown. Germline lookup yields CDR1 SGHTA and CDR2 FQGTGA. The CDR3 contains 17 residues. Trimming removed 5 bases from V and 4 bases from J, with 21 bases in between.

Study-level results: There were few convalescent patients in the study and no early post-infection timepoints. Convalescents' post-vaccine spike-reactive clones were mainly new, vaccine-induced.

The J gene is TRBJ2-1, the V gene TRBV7-3; D may be TRBD1 (6 bases). The sequencing here drew on CD4+ T cells from PBMCs cultured with HIV peptides, taken before COVID-19 vaccination. Subset indicated: HIV-1 Nef peptide pool negative control/reference culture. The TCR originated in a human donor who had a prior SARS-CoV-2 infection. The CDR3 sequence is CASSLFLRGSPYNEQFF. The CDR3, as DNA: TGTGCCAGCAGCCTCTTCCTCAGGGGCTCCCCTTACAATGAGCAGTTCTTC.